This T cell receptor beta chain was captured in a study of patients and donors after allogeneic stem cell transplantation. Trimming took 2 bases from V and 8 from J; bases not matched to a gene: 6. The CDR3 extends over 14 amino acids. Germline assignment: CDR1 KGHDR and CDR2 SFDVKD. TCRdb re-derived calls from the RT-PCR reads in MiXCR, one entry per CDR3 protein. The data hold about 960,000 distinct CDR3 sequences, with 15% to 20% observed a single time. This chain joins TRBV24-1 and TRBJ1-2; 8 positions agree with TRBD1. The source material was blood, either unsorted or a sorted T cell fraction (not recorded which). The origin of this receptor is a human donor who was either an allogeneic HSCT recipient or a stem cell or donor lymphocyte infusion donor (not recorded which). It is not recorded whose cells these are; they may come from a transplant donor. The CDR3 DNA follows: TGTGCCACCAGTGATTCTTGGACAGGGCAGGGCTACACCTTC. This translates into CATSDSWTGQGYTF.